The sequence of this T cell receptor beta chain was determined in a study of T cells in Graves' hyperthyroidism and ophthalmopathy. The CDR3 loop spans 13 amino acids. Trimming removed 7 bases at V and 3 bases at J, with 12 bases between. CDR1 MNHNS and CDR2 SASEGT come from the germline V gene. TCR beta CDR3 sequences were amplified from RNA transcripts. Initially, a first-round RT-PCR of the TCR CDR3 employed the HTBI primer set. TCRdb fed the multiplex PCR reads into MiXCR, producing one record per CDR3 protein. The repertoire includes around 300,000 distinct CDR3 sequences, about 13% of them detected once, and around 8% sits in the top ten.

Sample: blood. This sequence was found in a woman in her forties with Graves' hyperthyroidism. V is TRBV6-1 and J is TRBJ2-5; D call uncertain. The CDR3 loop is CASKTSRKETQYF. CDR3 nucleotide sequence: TGTGCCAGCAAGACCAGTAGAAAAGAGACCCAGTACTTC.